These 10 T cell receptor beta chains came from one sample sequenced in a study of blood T cell repertoires in COVID-19. Measured with immunoSEQ multiplex PCR; TCRdb has only the in-frame clones, and not every one. The sample consists of some 320,000 clones, around 87% of them appearing once. Sequencing was carried out using peripheral blood. These receptors were obtained from a woman aged 45-65 years who had recovered from COVID-19.

The genes are TRBV11-2 and TRBJ2-5; TRBD2 might be the D (6 bases). The CDR3 runs to 15 residues. Germline values: CDR1 SGHAT, CDR2 FQNNGV. With 5 bases removed from V and 4 bases from J, the gap between germline ends came to 17 bases. The CDR3: CASSPTSSFGETQYF. In DNA, the CDR3 is TGTGCCAGCAGCCCGACTAGTTCGTTTGGAGAGACCCAGTACTTC.

V and J are TRBV11-3 and TRBJ2-5; perhaps TRBD1 as D (6 bases). Trimming cost V 3 bases and J 4 bases, with 15 bases left between them. The CDR3 covers 15 residues. Germline loops: CDR1 SGHNT, CDR2 YENEEA. CDR3 DNA sequence: TGTGCCAGCAGCTTTAGGTCAGGGGAAGGAGAGACCCAGTACTTC. Translated: CASSFRSGEGETQYF.

This chain links TRBV5-1 with TRBJ2-7, with D perhaps TRBD2 (6 bases). Deletions cut 1 base from V and 6 bases from J, with 20 bases between. The CDR3 has 16 residues. Per germline, CDR1 SGHRS and CDR2 YFSETQ. The CDR3 spells CASSLRAGRQASEQYF. CDR3 sequence (DNA): TGCGCCAGCAGCTTGAGGGCGGGAAGGCAAGCTAGCGAGCAGTACTTC.

The chain links TRBV7-7 to TRBJ2-2, with a possible D match to TRBD1 (6 bases). V lost 0 bases to trimming and J lost 5 bases, with 13 bases between them. CDR3 size: 16 residues. Germline CDR1 and CDR2: SSHAT and FNYEAQ (reference sequence). In DNA, the CDR3 is TGTGCCAGCAGCTTAGCTCCCAGGGGCAGGACCGGGGAGCTGTTTTTT. Protein sequence: CASSLAPRGRTGELFF.

This rearrangement joins TRBV6-5 to TRBJ1-6, with D unresolved. Trimming removed 0 bases at V and 9 bases at J, with 9 bases between. There are 14 residues in the CDR3. Germline V gene lookup returns CDR1 MNHEY and CDR2 SVGAGI. CDR3 coding DNA: TGTGCCAGCAGTTACTCGGAGGATCGTTCACCCCTCCACTTT. Encoded protein: CASSYSEDRSPLHF.

The chain has TRBV7-2 and TRBJ1-2, with D unresolved. The CDR3 totals 14 residues. Germline lookup yields CDR1 SGHTA and CDR2 FQGNSA. The V gene lost 3 bases and the J gene lost 8 bases, with 16 bases spanning the gap. The CDR3 DNA reads TGTGCCAGCAGCTTTTCGGCGTACTACCCGGGCTACACCTTC. Its protein is CASSFSAYYPGYTF.

The V and J genes are TRBV28 and TRBJ1-2, with a weak D call TRBD1 (5 bases). CDR1 is MDHEN, CDR2 SYDVKM, per germline. The CDR3 consists of 13 residues. With 3 bases removed from V and 7 bases from J, the gap between germline ends came to 12 bases. CDR3 region: CASSFDRPIGYTF. In nucleotides, the CDR3 is TGTGCCAGCAGTTTCGACAGACCCATTGGCTACACCTTC.

This chain connects TRBV6-2 or TRBV6-3 to TRBJ2-3; maybe TRBD2 (6 bases). CDR1 MNHEY and CDR2 SVGEGT come from the germline V gene. The CDR3 is 15 amino acids. V lost 0 bases and J lost 1, with 8 bases in between. The CDR3 DNA sequence: TGTGCCAGCAGTTACTCGGCTAGCGGCACAGATACGCAGTATTTT. It codes for CASSYSASGTDTQYF.

V is TRBV23-1 and J is TRBJ2-7, with D possibly TRBD1 on 5 matching bases. TRBV23-1 is noted as an ORF with a role that remains uncertain. Trimming left V 8 bases short and J 2 bases short, with 13 bases between. This CDR3 spans 13 amino acids. The CDR3, as DNA: TGCGCCAGCTCTGTGGCAGGGCCCTACGAGCAGTACTTC. It yields the protein CASSVAGPYEQYF.

This clone occurred once. The chain links TRBV7-2 to TRBJ2-3; TRBD2 matches 8 bases. Germline lookup yields CDR1 SGHTA and CDR2 FQGNSA. V lost 1 base to trimming and J lost 0 bases; unmatched junction nucleotides: 12. The CDR3 is made up of 19 amino acids. The chain's CDR3 is CASSLVFGGAGVSTDTQYF. The CDR3 nucleotides read TGTGCCAGCAGCTTAGTATTCGGGGGGGCCGGAGTGAGCACAGATACGCAGTATTTT.